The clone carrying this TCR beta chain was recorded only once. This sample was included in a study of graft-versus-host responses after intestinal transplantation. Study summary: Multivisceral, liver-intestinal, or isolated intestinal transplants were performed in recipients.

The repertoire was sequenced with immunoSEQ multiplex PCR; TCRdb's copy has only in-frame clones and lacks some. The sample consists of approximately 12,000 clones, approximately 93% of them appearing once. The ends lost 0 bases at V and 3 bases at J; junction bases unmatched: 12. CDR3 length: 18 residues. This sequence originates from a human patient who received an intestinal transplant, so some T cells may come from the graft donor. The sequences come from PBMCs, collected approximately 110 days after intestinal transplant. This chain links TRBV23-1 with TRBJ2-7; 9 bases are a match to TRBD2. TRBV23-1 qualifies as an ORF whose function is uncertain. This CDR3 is CASSQSPTLDSGSYEQYF. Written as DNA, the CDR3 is TGCGCCAGCAGTCAATCTCCGACCCTTGATAGCGGGAGCTACGAGCAGTACTTC.